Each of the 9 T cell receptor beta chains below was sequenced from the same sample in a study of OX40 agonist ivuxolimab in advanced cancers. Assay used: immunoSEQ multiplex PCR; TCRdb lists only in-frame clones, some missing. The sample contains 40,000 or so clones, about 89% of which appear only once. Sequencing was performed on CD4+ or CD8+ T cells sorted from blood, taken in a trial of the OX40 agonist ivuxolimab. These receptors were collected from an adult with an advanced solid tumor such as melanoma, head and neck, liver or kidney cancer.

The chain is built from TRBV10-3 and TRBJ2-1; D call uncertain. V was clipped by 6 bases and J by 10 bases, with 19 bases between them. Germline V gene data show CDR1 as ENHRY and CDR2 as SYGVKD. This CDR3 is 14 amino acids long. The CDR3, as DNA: TGTGCCATCAGCCGCGTTGGGAAGGCGGAAGAGCAGTTCTTC. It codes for CAISRVGKAEEQFF.

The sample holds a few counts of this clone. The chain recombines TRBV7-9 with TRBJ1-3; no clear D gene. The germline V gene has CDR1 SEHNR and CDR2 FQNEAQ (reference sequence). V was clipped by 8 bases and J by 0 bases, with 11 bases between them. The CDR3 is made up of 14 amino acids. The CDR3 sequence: CASGRFSSGNTIYF. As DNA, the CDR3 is TGTGCCAGCGGGAGGTTCTCCTCTGGAAACACCATATATTTT. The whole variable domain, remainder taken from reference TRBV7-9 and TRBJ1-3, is DTGVSQNPRHKITKRGQNVTFRCDPISEHNRLYWYRQTLGQGPEFLTYFQNEAQLEKSRLLSDRFSAERPKGSFSTLEIQRTEQGDSAMYLCASGRFSSGNTIYFGEGSWLTVV.

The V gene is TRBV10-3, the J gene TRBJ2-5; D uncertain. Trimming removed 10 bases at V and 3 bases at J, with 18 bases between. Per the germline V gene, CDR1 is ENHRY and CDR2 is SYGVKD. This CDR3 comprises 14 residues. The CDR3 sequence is CATEAGPSEETQYF. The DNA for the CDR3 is TGTGCCACCGAGGCCGGGCCCAGCGAAGAGACCCAGTACTTC.

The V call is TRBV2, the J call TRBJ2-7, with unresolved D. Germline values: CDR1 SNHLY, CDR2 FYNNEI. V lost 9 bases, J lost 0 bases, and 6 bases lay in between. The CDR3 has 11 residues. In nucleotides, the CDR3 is TGTGCCAGTAAAGGCTCCTACGAGCAGTACTTC. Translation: CASKGSYEQYF.

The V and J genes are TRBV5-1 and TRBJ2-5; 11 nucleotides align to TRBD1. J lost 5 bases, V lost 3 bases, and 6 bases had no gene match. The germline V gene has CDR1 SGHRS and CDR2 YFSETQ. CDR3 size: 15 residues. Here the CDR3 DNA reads TGCGCCAGCAGCTCCCGGACAGGGGGCGGGGAGACCCAGTACTTC. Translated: CASSSRTGGGETQYF.

The CDR3 region is CASRGNSNQPQHF. The CDR3 DNA reads TGTGCTAGTCGAGGGAACAGCAATCAGCCCCAGCATTTT. The chain is built from TRBV12-5 and TRBJ1-5, with unresolved D. The germline V gene encodes CDR1 LGHNT and CDR2 FRNRAP. CDR3 length equals 13 residues. The V end was cut by 8 bases, the J end by 1 base, with 9 bases between.

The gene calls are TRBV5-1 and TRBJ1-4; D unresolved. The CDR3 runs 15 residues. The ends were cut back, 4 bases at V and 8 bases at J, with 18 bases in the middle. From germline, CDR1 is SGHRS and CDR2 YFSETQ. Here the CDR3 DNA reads TGCGCCAGCAGCCCGGGTAGGGCCGGTGGGGAAAAACTGTTTTTT. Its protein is CASSPGRAGGEKLFF.

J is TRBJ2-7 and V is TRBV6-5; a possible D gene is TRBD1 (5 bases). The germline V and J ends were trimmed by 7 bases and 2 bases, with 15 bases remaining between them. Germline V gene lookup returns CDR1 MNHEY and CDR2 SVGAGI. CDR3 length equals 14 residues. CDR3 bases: TGTGCCAGCAAGGCAGGGTCGGTTGCCTACGAGCAGTACTTC. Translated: CASKAGSVAYEQYF.

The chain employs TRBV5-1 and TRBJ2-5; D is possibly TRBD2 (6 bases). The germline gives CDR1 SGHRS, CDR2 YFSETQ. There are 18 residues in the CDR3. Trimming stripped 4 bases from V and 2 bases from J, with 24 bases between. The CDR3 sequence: CASSPSVSALGGQETQYF. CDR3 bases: TGCGCCAGCAGCCCTTCTGTGTCCGCGCTCGGGGGACAAGAGACCCAGTACTTC.